One sample yielded the 9 T cell receptor beta chains listed below, sequenced in a study of post-analysis software for immune sequencing data. Whole-study results and caveats: TRBV5-6, TRBV5-1 and TRBV20-1 belonged to a set of a handful of TRBV segments that were more frequent in patients than controls.

Every TCR beta cDNA library bore unique molecular identifiers. TCRdb processed the PCR reads anew with MiXCR; each CDR3 protein has one entry. Counted here are approximately 660,000 distinct CDR3 sequences, around 64% occurring once; the ten biggest clones make up approximately 11%. Which antigens these TCRs recognize remains unknown. Sequencing was done on a sample of blood. The receptors shown here come from a girl aged 2-10 years with multiple sclerosis.

The rearrangement links TRBV3-1 to TRBJ2-5, with D unresolved. In germline, CDR1 is LGHDT, CDR2 YNNKEL (reference sequence). Trimming left V 0 bases short and J 0 bases short, with 8 bases between. CDR3 length: 15 residues. In nucleotides, the CDR3 is TGTGCCAGCAGCCAAGATGTCCAGAACCAAGAGACCCAGTACTTC. This encodes CASSQDVQNQETQYF.

Of note for this clonotype: Germline is not matched at one junction end, which may reflect a read error. The V gene is TRBV6-1, the J gene TRBJ2-3; 11 bases align to TRBD2. The germline V gene encodes CDR1 MNHNS and CDR2 SASEGT. This CDR3 is built from 15 residues. The CDR3 loop reads CASREASGGIDTQYF. The CDR3 DNA reads as TGTGCCAGCAGGGAAGCTAGCGGGGGGATAGATACGCAGTATTTT.

The chain has TRBV20-1 and TRBJ2-1; D remains unclear. CDR1 is DFQATT and CDR2 is SNEGSKA in the germline V gene (reference sequence). This CDR3 is 15 amino acids long. Trimming removed 7 bases at V and 0 bases at J, with 16 bases between. CDR3 region: CSGQRATGSYNEQFF. The CDR3, as DNA: TGCAGTGGGCAAAGGGCCACGGGCTCCTACAATGAGCAGTTCTTC.

This clonotype was observed a few times. The chain uses TRBV28 and TRBJ2-5, with D hard to call. The DNA end favors TRBJ2-7, so the J call may be wrong. CDR3 length: 13 amino acids. CDR1 is MDHEN and CDR2 is SYDVKM in the germline V gene. CDR3 amino acids: CASSFPAAYEQYF. The CDR3, as DNA: TGTGCCAGCAGTTTCCCTGCGGCCTACGAGCAGTACTTC.

The CDR3 DNA reads TGCAGTGCTGTCCAGGGGGCAGGGGCCAACGTCCTGACTTTC. This translates into CSAVQGAGANVLTF. The V and J genes are TRBV20-1 and TRBJ2-6; 8 bases agree with TRBD1. This CDR3 contains 14 residues. After removal of 5 bases from V and 4 bases from J, the junction contained 4 bases not matched to a gene. CDR1 DFQATT and CDR2 SNEGSKA come from the germline V gene (reference sequence).

The chain joins TRBV21-1 to TRBJ2-1. TRBV21-1 is listed as a pseudogene. The CDR3 extends over 11 amino acids. CDR3 residues: CASSTPNEQFF. DNA of the CDR3: TGTGCCAGCAGCACGCCGAATGAGCAGTTCTTC.

This clonotype was seen more than once but under ten times. V usage is TRBV29-1 and J usage is TRBJ2-7, with 7 positions matching TRBD1. This CDR3 contains 14 residues. CDR1 and CDR2 (germline): SQVTM, ANQGSEA. The V segment lost 4 bases and the J segment 4 bases; nucleotides outside the gene matches: 10. The CDR3 reads CSVGGSRGKYEQYF. CDR3 nucleotide sequence: TGCAGCGTTGGGGGTTCCAGGGGGAAGTACGAGCAGTACTTC.

This chain uses TRBV2 with TRBJ2-7; 9 bases fit TRBD1. In germline, CDR1 is SNHLY, CDR2 FYNNEI. The CDR3 totals 14 residues. J was trimmed by 3 bases and V by 2 bases; bases with no gene match: 2. In nucleotides, the CDR3 is TGTGCCAGCAGTGAACGACAGGGGGGCTACGAGCAGTACTTC. Protein: CASSERQGGYEQYF.

The gene calls are TRBV7-9 and TRBJ2-3, with 9 positions matching TRBD2. Germline loops: CDR1 SEHNR, CDR2 FQNEAQ (reference sequence). The CDR3 runs 16 residues. J lost 7 bases, V lost 4 bases, and 12 bases had no gene match. CDR3 region: CASSSPGALAGYTQYF. The CDR3 DNA is TGTGCCAGCAGCTCTCCCGGAGCTCTAGCGGGGTATACGCAGTATTTT.